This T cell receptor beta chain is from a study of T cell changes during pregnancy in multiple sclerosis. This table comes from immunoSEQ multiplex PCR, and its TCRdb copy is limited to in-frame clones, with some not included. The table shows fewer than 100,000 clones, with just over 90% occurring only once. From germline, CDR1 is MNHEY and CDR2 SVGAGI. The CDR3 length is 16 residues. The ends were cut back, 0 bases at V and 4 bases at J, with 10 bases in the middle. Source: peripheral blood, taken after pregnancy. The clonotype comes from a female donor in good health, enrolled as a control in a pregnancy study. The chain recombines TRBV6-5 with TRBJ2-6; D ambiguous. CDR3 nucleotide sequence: TGTGCCAGCAGTTACTCCCTCCTCTCCGGGGCCAACGTCCTGACTTTC. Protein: CASSYSLLSGANVLTF.